This T cell receptor (beta chain) is drawn from a study of neoadjuvant nivolumab and ipilimumab in lung cancer. Profiled with immunoSEQ multiplex PCR; TCRdb holds only in-frame clones, not every one. The table has over 7,000 clones, 75% to 85% seen once. The CDR3 is made up of 16 amino acids. The germline gives CDR1 MNHEY, CDR2 SVGAGI. V trimming: 2 bases; J trimming: 1 base; junction bases outside the gene matches: 2. This clonotype was obtained from an adult with non-small cell lung cancer. Specimen: adjacent normal lung tissue, collected after neoadjuvant nivolumab, alone or with ipilimumab, at or shortly before surgery. V gene TRBV6-5 combines with J gene TRBJ2-5; 12 nucleotides match TRBD2. CDR3 coding DNA: TGTGCCAGCAGTTACGGGGGACTAGCGGGCCAAGAGACCCAGTACTTC. Translating gives CASSYGGLAGQETQYF.